This T cell receptor (beta chain) was recorded in a study of T cell changes during pregnancy in multiple sclerosis. Only one count was recorded for this clone. The CDR3 totals 16 residues. After removal of 0 bases from V and 2 bases from J, the junction contained 2 bases not matched to a gene. Germline CDR1 and CDR2: SGHRS and YFSETQ. TCRdb's copy holds only in-frame clones and misses some; the assay was immunoSEQ multiplex PCR. The data hold roughly 52,000 clones, with 90% observed a single time. The specimen comprised CD4+ T cells from peripheral blood mononuclear cells, sampled in the first trimester of pregnancy. The V and J genes are TRBV5-1 and TRBJ2-3; 11 bases line up with TRBD2. The receptor was derived from a female donor with multiple sclerosis, enrolled in a pregnancy study. The CDR3 reads CASSLATSGTTDTQYF. The CDR3 coding sequence is TGCGCCAGCAGCTTGGCGACTAGCGGGACCACAGATACGCAGTATTTT.